This entry is about one T cell receptor (beta chain). Losses at the gene ends were 3 bases for V and 3 bases for J; bases not matched to a gene: 2. CDR3 length: 15 residues. Germline CDR1 is MDHEN and CDR2 is SYDVKM. The data originate from a study of immune evolution from preneoplasia to lung adenocarcinoma. Using immunoSEQ multiplex PCR, the repertoire was profiled, and TCRdb retains in-frame clones only, with some absent. Altogether 15,000 or so clones are present, around 88% being singletons, with the ten largest covering approximately 2.8%. The chain couples TRBV28 to TRBJ2-4, with 10 positions matching TRBD2. The receptor was isolated from a person aged 70 to 85 with invasive lung adenocarcinoma. The sequencing sample was made of FFPE invasive lung adenocarcinoma tissue. DNA of the CDR3: TGTGCCAGCAGTTTTATAGCGGGGGGCAAAAACATTCAGTACTTC. Translation gives CASSFIAGGKNIQYF.